A selection of T cell receptor beta chains follows, all from one sample in a study of T cell responses to AZD1222 COVID-19 vaccine. Generated by immunoSEQ multiplex PCR, the TCRdb table keeps only in-frame clones and is missing some. Altogether fewer than 300,000 clones are present, approximately 93% being singletons, with the ten largest covering 0.5% to 0.65%. Sample: peripheral blood, taken on day 0 of AZD1222 vaccination. Every receptor here comes from an adult in good health. The CDR3 runs from the conserved cysteine through the conserved F or W. The D gene is left open where the match is weak. Clone sizes are given selectively: once, few, many, or a class where the clone is expanded.

J gene,V gene,D gene,clone size,CDR3 protein,CDR3 DNA
TRBJ2-1,TRBV4-1,TRBD1,once,CASSQQPGQGIIGQFF,TGCGCCAGCAGCCAACAACCCGGACAGGGGATAATCGGGCAGTTCTTC
TRBJ2-2,TRBV6-5,-,-,CASRDFTGELFF,TGTGCCAGCAGGGACTTCACCGGGGAGCTGTTTTTT
TRBJ2-1,TRBV6-2/TRBV6-3,-,-,CASSWDYNEQFF,TGTGCCAGCAGTTGGGACTACAATGAGCAGTTCTTC
TRBJ1-1,TRBV30,-,-,CAWTAVMNTEAFF,TGTGCCTGGACGGCAGTGATGAACACTGAAGCTTTCTTT
TRBJ2-7,TRBV3-1/TRBV3-2,TRBD1,-,CASSQGGTGLTEQYF,TGTGCCAGCAGCCAAGGAGGGACAGGGCTAACCGAGCAGTACTTC
TRBJ1-2,TRBV3-1/TRBV3-2,-,-,CASSQGVTYGYTF,TGTGCCAGCAGCCAAGGCGTTACCTATGGCTACACCTTC
TRBJ1-1,TRBV29-1,TRBD1,-,CSVGTGGTEAFF,TGCAGCGTTGGAACAGGGGGAACTGAAGCTTTCTTT
TRBJ2-2,TRBV24-1,TRBD2,-,CATSDGGLAGTGELFF,TGTGCCACCAGTGATGGGGGACTAGCGGGGACCGGGGAGCTGTTTTTT
TRBJ2-5,TRBV5-4,-,-,CASSIFGGKETQYF,TGTGCCAGCAGCATCTTTGGGGGCAAAGAGACCCAGTACTTC
TRBJ2-7,TRBV5-1,-,-,CASSYTRSSYEQYF,TGCGCCAGCAGCTACACACGGAGCTCCTACGAGCAGTACTTC
TRBJ2-7,TRBV18,-,-,CASSRTEFEQYF,TGTGCCAGCTCCCGCACAGAGTTCGAGCAGTACTTC
TRBJ2-1,TRBV7-3,-,-,CASSAEVMGNPYNEQFF,TGTGCCAGCAGCGCCGAAGTGATGGGGAACCCCTACAATGAGCAGTTCTTC
TRBJ2-7,TRBV5-1,-,-,CASSLELGDEQYF,TGCGCCAGCAGCTTGGAGTTGGGTGACGAGCAGTACTTC
TRBJ2-1,TRBV7-8,-,-,CASSPWRGPSSYNEQFF,TGTGCCAGCAGCCCCTGGCGGGGGCCGAGCTCCTACAATGAGCAGTTCTTC
TRBJ2-3,TRBV3-1/TRBV3-2,TRBD2,-,CASSQVGGGLTDTQYF,TGTGCCAGCAGCCAAGTCGGCGGGGGGCTCACAGATACGCAGTATTTT
TRBJ1-5,TRBV28,-,-,CASSLPQSFNQPQHF,TGTGCCAGCAGTTTACCACAGTCTTTTAATCAGCCCCAGCATTTT
TRBJ1-1,TRBV28,-,-,CASSLGGSGTEAFF,TGTGCCAGCAGTTTGGGGGGCTCGGGAACTGAAGCTTTCTTT
TRBJ1-6,TRBV7-2,-,-,CASSLGGRSVPLHF,TGTGCCAGCAGCTTAGGAGGGCGCTCAGTCCCCCTCCACTTT
TRBJ2-1,TRBV7-2,TRBD2,-,CASSSGTSAYNEQFF,TGTGCCAGCAGCTCGGGGACTAGCGCATACAATGAGCAGTTCTTC
TRBJ1-4,TRBV15,-,-,CATSRGQFNEKLFF,TGTGCCACCAGCAGAGGACAGTTTAATGAAAAACTGTTTTTT
TRBJ1-1,TRBV19,-,-,CASSIDPGYPEAFF,TGTGCCAGTAGTATAGATCCGGGTTACCCTGAAGCTTTCTTT
TRBJ1-2,TRBV5-4,TRBD1,once,CASSLGQLPNYGYTF,TGTGCCAGCAGCCTGGGACAGCTGCCTAACTATGGCTACACCTTC
TRBJ1-4,TRBV4-1,-,-,CASSQGDYRNEKLFF,TGCGCCAGCAGCCAAGGAGATTACCGTAATGAAAAACTGTTTTTT
TRBJ1-6,TRBV28,-,-,CASSFLQGFNSPLHF,TGTGCCAGCAGTTTCCTCCAGGGGTTTAATTCACCCCTCCACTTT
TRBJ2-7,TRBV2,-,-,CASSHGEVGAREQYF,TGTGCCAGCAGCCACGGGGAGGTGGGGGCTAGGGAGCAGTACTTC
TRBJ2-1,TRBV5-6,-,-,CASSLPGGEQFF,TGTGCCAGCAGCTTGCCTGGGGGTGAGCAGTTCTTC
TRBJ2-7,TRBV30,TRBD1,-,CAWNRDRHDYEQYF,TGTGCCTGGAACCGGGACAGACATGACTACGAGCAGTACTTC
TRBJ1-1,TRBV6-5,-,-,CATEPPARLNTEAFF,TGTGCCACCGAACCCCCCGCGAGGCTGAACACTGAAGCTTTCTTT
TRBJ1-5,TRBV28,-,-,CASSQGGGLLSNQPQHF,TGTGCCAGCAGCCAGGGTGGGGGGCTCTTGAGCAATCAGCCCCAGCATTTT
TRBJ1-1,TRBV3-1/TRBV3-2,-,-,CASSQDGLMGTEAFF,TGTGCCAGCAGCCAAGATGGCCTAATGGGCACTGAAGCTTTCTTT
TRBJ1-1,TRBV3-1/TRBV3-2,-,-,CASRQSFNTEAFF,TGTGCCAGCCGCCAATCTTTCAACACTGAAGCTTTCTTT
TRBJ1-6,TRBV5-6,-,once,CASSLGRRYNSPLHF,TGTGCCAGCAGCTTAGGAAGGAGATATAATTCACCCCTCCACTTT
TRBJ2-2,TRBV5-1,TRBD2,-,CASSPRLAETGELFF,TGCGCCAGCAGCCCCAGACTAGCCGAGACCGGGGAGCTGTTTTTT
TRBJ2-1,TRBV30,-,-,CAWSVPRLRGHEQFF,TGTGCCTGGAGTGTACCCCGATTAAGAGGCCATGAGCAGTTCTTC
TRBJ1-2,TRBV6-5,-,-,CASSYVGDRNYGYTF,TGTGCCAGCAGTTACGTGGGGGATCGTAACTATGGCTACACCTTC